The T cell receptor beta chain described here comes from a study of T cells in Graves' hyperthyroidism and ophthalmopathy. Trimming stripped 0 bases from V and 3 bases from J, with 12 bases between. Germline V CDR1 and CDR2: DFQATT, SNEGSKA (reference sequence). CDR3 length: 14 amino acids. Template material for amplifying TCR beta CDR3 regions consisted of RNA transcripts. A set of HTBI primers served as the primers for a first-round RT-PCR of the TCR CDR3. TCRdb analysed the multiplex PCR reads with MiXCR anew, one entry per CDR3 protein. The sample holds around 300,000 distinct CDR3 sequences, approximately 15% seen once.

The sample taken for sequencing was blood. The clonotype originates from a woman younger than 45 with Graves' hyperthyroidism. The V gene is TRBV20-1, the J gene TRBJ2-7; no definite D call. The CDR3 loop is CSARDSPGDYEQYF. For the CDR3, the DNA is TGCAGTGCTAGAGATTCTCCAGGAGACTACGAGCAGTACTTC.